The 7 T cell receptor beta chains listed next were all sequenced from one sample in a study of cytotoxic CD8 clonotypes in ibrutinib-treated CLL. The data were produced by immunoSEQ multiplex PCR, yet TCRdb's version contains in-frame clones alone and is incomplete. In the table there are some 120,000 clones, approximately 80% of which are singletons. This material consisted of PBMCs, taken after 24 months of ibrutinib treatment. Receptor source: a human donor with chronic lymphocytic leukemia.

The chain employs TRBV30 and TRBJ2-1; TRBD1 aligns across 8 bases. CDR1 and CDR2 from the germline V gene are GTSNPN and SVGIG (reference sequence). The CDR3 loop spans 14 amino acids. V lost 3 bases and J lost 8; bases outside the gene matches: 9. CDR3 amino acids: CAWSAGGPVDEQFF. CDR3 bases: TGTGCCTGGAGCGCAGGGGGCCCCGTAGATGAGCAGTTCTTC.

The sample holds a few counts of this clone. The chain joins TRBV9 to TRBJ1-6; D is ambiguous. V lost 0 bases to trimming and J lost 3 bases, with 1 base between them. This CDR3 spans 13 amino acids. CDR1 and CDR2 (germline): SGDLS, YYNGEE. The CDR3 sequence is CASSVDYNSPLHF. In DNA form, the CDR3 reads TGTGCCAGCAGCGTAGACTATAATTCACCCCTCCACTTT.

This chain uses TRBV5-1 with TRBJ2-3; D gene uncertain. The CDR3 length is 13 residues. From germline, CDR1 is SGHRS and CDR2 YFSETQ. V was cut by 0 bases and J by 1 base, with 3 bases left in between. Here the CDR3 reads CASSLAGTDTQYF. In DNA form, the CDR3 reads TGCGCCAGCAGCTTGGCCGGCACAGATACGCAGTATTTT. The entire variable domain, with the rest obtained from reference TRBV5-1 and TRBJ2-3, is as follows: KAGVTQTPRYLIKTRGQQVTLSCSPISGHRSVSWYQQTPGQGLQFLFEYFSETQRNKGNFPGRFSGRQFSNSRSEMNVSTLELGDSALYLCASSLAGTDTQYFGPGTRLTVL.

The chain combines TRBV28 with TRBJ1-4; 8 positions agree with TRBD1. From germline, CDR1 is MDHEN and CDR2 SYDVKM. V dropped 1 base and J dropped 5; count of bases not matched to a gene: 6. The CDR3 has 16 residues. CDR3 bases: TGTGCCAGCAGTTTATCCGGGACAGGTTCCAATGAAAAACTGTTTTTT. Amino acid sequence: CASSLSGTGSNEKLFF.

V gene TRBV5-8 combines with J gene TRBJ2-3; 8 bases match TRBD2. This CDR3 region has 16 residues. Germline V gives CDR1 SGHTS, CDR2 YDEGEE. V lost 0 bases to trimming and J lost 3 bases; unmatched junction nucleotides: 6. CDR3 amino acids: CASSLEAGGGTDTQYF. The DNA for the CDR3 is TGTGCCAGCAGCTTGGAGGCGGGGGGAGGGACAGATACGCAGTATTTT.

The chain links TRBV19 to TRBJ2-5; 13 bases are shared with TRBD2. The CDR3 contains 15 residues. In germline, CDR1 is LNHDA, CDR2 SQIVND (reference sequence). Germline trimming cut 5 bases from V and 5 bases from J; bases unmatched to any gene: 5. The CDR3 DNA follows: TGTGCCAGTAGTGTTTCGACTAGCGGGGGGGAGACCCAGTACTTC. As protein: CASSVSTSGGETQYF.

The rearrangement joins TRBV29-1 to TRBJ2-5; D gene unclear. Germline CDR1 SQVTM, CDR2 ANQGSEA. The ends were cut back, 6 bases at V and 4 bases at J, with 12 bases in the middle. The CDR3 is 12 residues long. CDR3 sequence reads: CSVPREAETQYF. The CDR3 bases are TGCAGCGTCCCCCGAGAAGCAGAGACCCAGTACTTC.